This T cell receptor (beta chain) was sequenced in a study of shared clonotypes between healthy human individuals. Regarding the study as a whole: In a handful of donors, about 5% of naive CD4 clonotypes appeared in common. Blood was the sole source, and tissue repertoires probably differ.

Naive CD8 populations comprised CD45RO-negative cells positively selected for CCR7, excluding terminally differentiated effector memory CD45RA+ cells. Donors were healthy HIV-negative adults without recently reported acute infections or vaccinations. The table came from immunoSEQ multiplex PCR; TCRdb's copy has only in-frame clones and leaves some out. The sample carries about 820,000 clones, approximately 92% recorded once. The germline V gene has CDR1 MNHEY and CDR2 SMNVEV (reference sequence). The CDR3 has 16 residues. The V and J ends lost 5 bases and 2 bases, in that order; junction bases with no gene match: 10. Turning to this clone: The antigen is unknown.

The genes are TRBV27 and TRBJ2-3; 7 positions agree with TRBD2. Sequenced: naive CD8+ T cells sorted from blood. This sequence originates from a man younger than 40 in good health. This CDR3 is CASSPRGAGPTDTQYF. DNA for the CDR3: TGTGCCAGCAGTCCTCGAGGAGCGGGACCCACAGATACGCAGTATTTT.